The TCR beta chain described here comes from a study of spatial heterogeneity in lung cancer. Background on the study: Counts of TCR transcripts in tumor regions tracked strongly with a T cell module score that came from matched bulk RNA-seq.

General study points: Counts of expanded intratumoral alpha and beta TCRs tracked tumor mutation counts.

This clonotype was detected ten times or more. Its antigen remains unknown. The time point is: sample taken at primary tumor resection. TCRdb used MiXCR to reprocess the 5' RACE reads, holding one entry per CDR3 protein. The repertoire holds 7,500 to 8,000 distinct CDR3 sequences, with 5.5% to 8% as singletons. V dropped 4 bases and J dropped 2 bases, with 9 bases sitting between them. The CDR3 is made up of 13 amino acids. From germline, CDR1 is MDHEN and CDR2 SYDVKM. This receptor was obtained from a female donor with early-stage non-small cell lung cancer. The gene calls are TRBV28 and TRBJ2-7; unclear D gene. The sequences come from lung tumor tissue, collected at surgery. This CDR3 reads CASSSGPTYEQYF. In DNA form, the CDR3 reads TGTGCCAGCAGTTCCGGGCCGACCTACGAGCAGTACTTC.